This T cell receptor beta chain was recovered during a study of T cells in Graves' hyperthyroidism and ophthalmopathy. TCR beta CDR3 regions were amplified from RNA transcripts. Using the HTBI primer set, a first-round RT-PCR was run on the TCR CDR3. Using its own MiXCR run on the multiplex PCR reads, TCRdb lists one record per CDR3 protein. The table lists around 420,000 distinct CDR3 sequences, approximately 14% of them singletons. In this sample, this clonotype turned up many times. The V gene's germline CDR1 is SGHRS and CDR2 YFSETQ. The CDR3 is 14 residues long. V lost 0 bases, J lost 2 bases, and 9 bases lay in between.

This receptor was taken from a woman younger than 30 with Graves' hyperthyroidism. Sequenced: blood. This chain uses TRBV5-1 with TRBJ2-7; D is undetermined. The CDR3 region has the DNA TGCGCCAGCAGCTTGGAAGGGCCGGCCTACGAGCAGTACTTC. This translates into CASSLEGPAYEQYF.